The text below deals with one TCR beta chain. Its antigen is not known. This CDR3 is missing its conserved last phenylalanine or tryptophan, likely due to a read error. The sample belongs to a study of T cells in Graves' hyperthyroidism and ophthalmopathy. Points from the study as a whole: A model built on 13 V-J features separated ophthalmopathy from stable hyperthyroidism.

In germline, CDR1 is MNHNS, CDR2 SASEGT. The ends were cut back, 0 bases at V and 2 bases at J, with 10 bases in the middle. The CDR3 consists of 15 residues. The definition of stable Graves' hyperthyroidism was no ophthalmopathy progression within 18 months. Amplification yielded TCR beta CDR3 regions, with RNA transcripts as the source. The primer set for the first-round RT-PCR of the TCR CDR3 was HTBI. TCRdb re-called the multiplex PCR reads with MiXCR, one entry per CDR3 protein. The sample lists under 700,000 distinct CDR3 sequences; more than 45% were seen once. The material sequenced was peripheral blood or thyroid tissue (not recorded which). The chain recombines TRBV6-1 with TRBJ1-2; D remains ambiguous. The receptor was isolated from a woman aged 18-30 years with Graves' hyperthyroidism. This CDR3 is CASSEAGSLNYGYTV. DNA of the CDR3: TGTGCCAGCAGTGAAGCGGGATCACTGAACTATGGCTACACCGTC.